The next 6 T cell receptor beta chains were all read from a single sample in a study of blood T cell repertoires in COVID-19. TCRdb keeps only in-frame clones here, not all; method: immunoSEQ multiplex PCR. The sample shows some 160,000 clones, approximately 90% of them seen only once. Sequencing was carried out using peripheral blood. Receptors originate from a man aged 45-65 years who had recovered from COVID-19.

Only one count was recorded for this clone. The chain joins TRBV3-1 (or the pseudogene TRBV3-2) to TRBJ2-7; 7 bases fit TRBD1. Per the germline V gene, CDR1 is LGHDT and CDR2 is YNNKEL (reference sequence). The CDR3 is 12 amino acids. The ends lost 8 bases at V and 4 bases at J; junction bases unmatched: 5. CDR3 nucleotides: TGTGCCAGCCGGGACAGCCTTTACGAGCAGTACTTC. As protein: CASRDSLYEQYF.

This clone came up a few times. This CDR3 is also generated by other DNA sequences in the sample. This chain uses TRBV7-2 with TRBJ1-2, with 12 nucleotides matching TRBD1. V shed 5 bases and J 3 bases; nucleotides not matched to a gene: 4. Germline V gives CDR1 SGHTA, CDR2 FQGNSA. The CDR3 extends over 15 amino acids. The CDR3 reads CASSPGTGGYYGYTF. In DNA, the CDR3 is TGTGCCAGCAGCCCCGGGACAGGGGGCTACTATGGCTACACCTTC.

The rearrangement uses TRBV5-6 and TRBJ2-5; 10 nucleotides line up with TRBD2. CDR1 and CDR2 from the germline V gene are SGHDT and YYEEEE. V was pared by 4 bases and J by 3 bases, with 3 bases of the junction left unmatched. The length of the CDR3 is 14 residues. The CDR3 here is CASSNTSGKETQYF. In nucleotides, the CDR3 is TGTGCCAGCAGCAATACTAGCGGGAAAGAGACCCAGTACTTC.

V and J are TRBV30 and TRBJ1-1; 12 bases align to TRBD1. The CDR3 extends over 16 amino acids. Germline V gene lookup returns CDR1 GTSNPN and CDR2 SVGIG (reference sequence). The V gene end was trimmed by 2 bases and the J gene end by 4 bases; junction bases not matched to a gene: 8. Here the CDR3 DNA reads TGTGCCTGGAGTCCCCGGGACAGGGGGCGGCCCACTGAAGCTTTCTTT. Translating gives CAWSPRDRGRPTEAFF.

This clone was picked up a small number of times. The rearrangement links TRBV7-2 to TRBJ2-7; 10 bases line up with TRBD1. V shed 3 bases and J 6 bases; nucleotides not matched to a gene: 5. The CDR3 is made up of 14 amino acids. Germline assignment: CDR1 SGHTA and CDR2 FQGNSA. CDR3 sequence reads: CASSFRDRGAEQYF. The DNA of the CDR3 is TGTGCCAGCAGCTTCCGGGACAGGGGAGCCGAGCAGTACTTC. The full variable domain, its missing parts supplied by reference TRBV7-2 and TRBJ2-7, is GAGVSQSPSNKVTEKGKDVELRCDPISGHTALYWYRQSLGQGLEFLIYFQGNSAPDKSGLPSDRFSAERTGGSVSTLTIQRTQQEDSAVYLCASSFRDRGAEQYFGPGTRLTVT.

J is TRBJ2-7 and V is TRBV5-6, with TRBD1 matching over 7 bases. The CDR3 has 16 amino acids. The V segment lost 1 base and the J segment 2 bases; nucleotides outside the gene matches: 9. The V gene's germline CDR1 is SGHDT and CDR2 YYEEEE. The CDR3 DNA sequence: TGTGCCAGCAGCTTGATGATGGGCCAGGGGGCCTACGAGCAGTACTTC. It translates to CASSLMMGQGAYEQYF. Full variable domain (missing parts from reference TRBV5-6 and TRBJ2-7): DAGVTQSPTHLIKTRGQQVTLRCSPKSGHDTVSWYQQALGQGPQFIFQYYEEEERQRGNFPDRFSGHQFPNYSSELNVNALLLGDSALYLCASSLMMGQGAYEQYFGPGTRLTVT.